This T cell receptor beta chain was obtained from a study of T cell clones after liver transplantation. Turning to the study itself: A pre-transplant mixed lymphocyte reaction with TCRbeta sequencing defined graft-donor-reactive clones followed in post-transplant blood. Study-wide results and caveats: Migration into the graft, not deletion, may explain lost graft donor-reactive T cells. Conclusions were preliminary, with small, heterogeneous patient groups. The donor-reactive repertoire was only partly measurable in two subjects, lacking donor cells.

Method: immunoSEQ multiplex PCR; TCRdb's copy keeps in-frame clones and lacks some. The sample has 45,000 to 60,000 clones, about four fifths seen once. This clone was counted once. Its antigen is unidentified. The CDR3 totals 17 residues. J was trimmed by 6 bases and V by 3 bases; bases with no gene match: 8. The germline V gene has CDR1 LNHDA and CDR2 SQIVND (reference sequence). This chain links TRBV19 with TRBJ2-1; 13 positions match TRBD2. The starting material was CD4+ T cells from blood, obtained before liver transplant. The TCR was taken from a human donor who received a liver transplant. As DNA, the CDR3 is TGTGCCAGTAGTATCTCATGGACTAGCGGGAGTCGCAATGAGCAGTTCTTC. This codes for CASSISWTSGSRNEQFF.